This T cell receptor beta chain was recovered during a study of graft-versus-host responses after intestinal transplantation. Study-level background: Anti-thymocyte globulin induction, then tacrolimus and steroids for two to four years, went to all recipients. Study-level findings and limits: Present in recipient marrow, GvH clones included some that appeared first in ileum or blood. Among circulating GvH clones, peak levels were associated with early post-transplant declines in HvG clones.

CDR3 length: 16 amino acids. From germline, CDR1 is SGHVS and CDR2 FQNEAQ. V was cut by 1 base and J by 8 bases, with 20 bases left in between. Profiled with immunoSEQ multiplex PCR; TCRdb holds only in-frame clones, not every one. The sample has about 96,000 clones, around nine tenths seen once. Notes on this clone: Its antigen remains unidentified.

This receptor was obtained from a human donor who received an intestinal transplant. The chain carries TRBV7-8 and TRBJ1-2; D gene ambiguous. The sample consisted of unstimulated CD4+ T cells sorted from spleen or lymph node cells, taken before intestinal transplant. The CDR3 reads CASSLDPTETDEGYTF. As DNA, the CDR3 is TGTGCCAGCAGCTTAGACCCCACAGAGACCGATGAGGGCTACACCTTC. The full variable domain, its missing parts supplied by reference TRBV7-8 and TRBJ1-2, is GAGVSQSPRYKVAKRGQDVALRCDPISGHVSLFWYQQALGQGPEFLTYFQNEAQLDKSGLPSDRFFAERPEGSVSTLKIQRTQQEDSAVYLCASSLDPTETDEGYTFGSGTRLTVV.